This TCR beta chain stems from a study of blood T cell repertoires in COVID-19. Looking at the study overall: Sites in the United States, Italy and Spain provided acute and convalescent COVID-19 samples. In each case, the material was cDNA or gDNA derived from T cells, B-cell-depleted T cells, or PBMCs.

The V end lost 0 bases, the J end lost 8 bases, and 16 bases lay between the germline ends. The CDR3 spans 16 residues. The V gene's germline CDR1 is MGHDK and CDR2 SYGVNS. In the original workflow: Amplification from reference gene primers served as the basis for estimated nucleated cell counts. Sequencing was performed with immunoSEQ multiplex PCR; in TCRdb, only in-frame clones are kept and a portion is missing. V and J calls plus clone size are reproduced from that table; the DNA served to infer D and trimming. The table records hundreds of thousands of clones, roughly 87% of them present only once.

The sequenced sample consisted of peripheral blood. This chain joins TRBV25-1 and TRBJ1-4; D is possibly TRBD1 (5 bases). The sequence was collected from a human donor in a cohort sampled during active COVID-19. This CDR3 reads CASSEYATGGDEKLFF. The CDR3 coding sequence is TGTGCCAGCAGTGAATACGCCACGGGGGGTGACGAAAAACTGTTTTTT.